This T cell receptor (beta chain) came from a study of T cells in localized non-small cell lung cancer. Using immunoSEQ multiplex PCR, the repertoire was profiled, and TCRdb retains in-frame clones only, with some absent. Of about 70,000 clones detected, 85% to 90% appear once; the ten largest clones hold 20% to 25%. This clone was recorded only once. Trimming took 5 bases from V and 0 from J; bases not matched to a gene: 2. Germline V gene lookup returns CDR1 SGHTA and CDR2 FQGNSA. The CDR3 extends over 14 amino acids. J is TRBJ2-7 and V is TRBV7-2, with TRBD2 matching over 9 bases. The material sequenced was peripheral blood, taken before any cancer treatment. This sequence originates from a male donor aged 60 or over with stage III squamous cell lung carcinoma. This CDR3 is CASSPSGASYEQYF. As DNA, the CDR3 is TGTGCCAGCAGCCCTAGCGGGGCCTCCTACGAGCAGTACTTC.